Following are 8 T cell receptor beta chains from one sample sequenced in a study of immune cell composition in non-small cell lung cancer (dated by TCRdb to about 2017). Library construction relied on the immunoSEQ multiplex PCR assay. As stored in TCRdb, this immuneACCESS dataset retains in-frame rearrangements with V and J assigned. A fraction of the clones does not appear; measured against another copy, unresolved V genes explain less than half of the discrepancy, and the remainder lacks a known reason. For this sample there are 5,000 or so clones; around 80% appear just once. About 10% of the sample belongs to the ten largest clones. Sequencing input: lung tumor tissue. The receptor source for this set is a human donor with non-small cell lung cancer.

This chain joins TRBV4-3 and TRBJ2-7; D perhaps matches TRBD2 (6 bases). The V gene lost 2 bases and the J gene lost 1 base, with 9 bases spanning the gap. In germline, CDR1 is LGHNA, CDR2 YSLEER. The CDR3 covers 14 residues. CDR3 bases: TGCGCCAGCAGCCAAAATAGCGGATCCTACGAGCAGTACTTC. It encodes CASSQNSGSYEQYF.

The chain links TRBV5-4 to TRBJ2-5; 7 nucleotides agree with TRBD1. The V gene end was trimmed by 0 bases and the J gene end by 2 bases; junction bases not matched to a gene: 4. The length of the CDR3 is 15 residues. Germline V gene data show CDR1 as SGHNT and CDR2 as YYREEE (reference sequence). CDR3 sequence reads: CASSLDPGQQETQYF. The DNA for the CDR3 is TGTGCCAGCAGCTTGGACCCGGGACAGCAAGAGACCCAGTACTTC.

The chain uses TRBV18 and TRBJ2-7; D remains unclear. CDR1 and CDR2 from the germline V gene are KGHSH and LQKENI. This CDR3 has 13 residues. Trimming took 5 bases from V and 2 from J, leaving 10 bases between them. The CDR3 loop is CASSSDMTYEQYF. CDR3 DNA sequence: TGTGCCAGCTCATCAGACATGACCTACGAGCAGTACTTC.

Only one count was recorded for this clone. This chain's CDR3 is CASSQNPPGQGGYTIYF. CDR3 nucleotides: TGCGCCAGCAGCCAAAACCCACCGGGACAGGGAGGATACACCATATATTTT. V and J are TRBV4-3 and TRBJ1-3, with 9 bases matching TRBD1. V gave up 2 bases and J gave up 8 bases; unmatched junction bases: 13. Germline V gene sequence: CDR1 LGHNA, CDR2 YSLEER. The CDR3 is made up of 17 amino acids.

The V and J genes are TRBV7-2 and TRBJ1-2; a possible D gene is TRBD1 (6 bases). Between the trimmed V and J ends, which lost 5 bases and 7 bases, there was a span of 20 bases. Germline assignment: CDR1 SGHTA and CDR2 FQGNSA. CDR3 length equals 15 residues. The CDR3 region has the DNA TGTGCCAGCAGCACGACGAGGAACAGGGCGGGTGGCTACACCTTC. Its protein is CASSTTRNRAGGYTF.

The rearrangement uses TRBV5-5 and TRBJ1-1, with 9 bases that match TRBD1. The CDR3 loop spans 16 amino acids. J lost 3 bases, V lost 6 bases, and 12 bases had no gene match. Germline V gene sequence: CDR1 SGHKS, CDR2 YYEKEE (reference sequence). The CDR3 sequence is CASILDRGFSDTEAFF. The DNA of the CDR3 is TGTGCCAGCATCCTGGACAGGGGCTTCTCGGACACTGAAGCTTTCTTT.

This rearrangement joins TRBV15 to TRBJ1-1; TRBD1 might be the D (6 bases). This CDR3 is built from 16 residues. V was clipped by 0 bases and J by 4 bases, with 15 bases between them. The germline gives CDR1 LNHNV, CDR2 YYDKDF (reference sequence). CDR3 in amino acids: CATSRDGQGMSTEAFF. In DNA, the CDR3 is TGTGCCACCAGCAGAGATGGGCAGGGGATGAGCACTGAAGCTTTCTTT.

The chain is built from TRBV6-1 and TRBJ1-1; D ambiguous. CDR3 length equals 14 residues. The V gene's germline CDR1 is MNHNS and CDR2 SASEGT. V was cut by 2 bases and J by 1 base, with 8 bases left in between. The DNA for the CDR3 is TGTGCCAGCAGTGAAAGGAGGACGAACACTGAAGCTTTCTTT. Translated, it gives CASSERRTNTEAFF.